This T cell receptor beta chain originates from a study of beta chain features in type 1 diabetes. Study-level points and caveats: Any HLA-type effect on TCRB rearrangement remained unresolved here.

One heparinised draw, averaging roughly 0.12 L, was taken per donor. Markers CD45RO/CCR7/CD25/CD127/CD95/CD27 served to sort CD4+ naive, central memory, regulatory and stem cell-like memory cells. Germline V gene lookup returns CDR1 SNHLY and CDR2 FYNNEI. The ends lost 6 bases at V and 5 bases at J; junction bases unmatched: 6. CDR3 length equals 13 residues. The sequenced template was cDNA made from the entire isolated RNA. Data came from immunoSEQ multiplex PCR; TCRdb stores just in-frame clones and leaves some out. The data hold 35,000 to 50,000 clones, with approximately 51% observed a single time. As regards this clone: No antigen is known for it.

Sequenced sample: stem cell memory CD4+ T cells from blood. The clonotype comes from a woman in her 30s in good health. This chain joins TRBV2 and TRBJ2-5, with TRBD1 matching 7 bases. In DNA form, the CDR3 reads TGTGCCAGCAGGGGGACAGTAGGCGAGACCCAGTACTTC. It yields the protein CASRGTVGETQYF.